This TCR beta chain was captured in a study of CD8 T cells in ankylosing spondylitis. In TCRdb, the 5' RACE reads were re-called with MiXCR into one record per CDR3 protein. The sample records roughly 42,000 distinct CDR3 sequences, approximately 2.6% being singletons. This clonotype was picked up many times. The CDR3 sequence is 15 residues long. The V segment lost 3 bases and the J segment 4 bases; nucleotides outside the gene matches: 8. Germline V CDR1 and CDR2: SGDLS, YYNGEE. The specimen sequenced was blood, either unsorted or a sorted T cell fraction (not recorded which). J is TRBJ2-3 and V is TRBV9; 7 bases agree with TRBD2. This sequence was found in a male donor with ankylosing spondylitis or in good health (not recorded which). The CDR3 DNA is TGTGCCAGCAGCGAGCGGTTCGCGGGAGCAGATACGCAGTATTTT. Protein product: CASSERFAGADTQYF.